This TCR beta chain was observed in a study of cytomegalovirus exposure and HLA in healthy donors. Study outcomes and limitations: In a later analysis, parvovirus B19, influenza, CMV and Epstein-Barr virus appeared linked to several top co-occurrence clusters. A missense DCLRE1C variant was associated with V- and J-gene trimming of TCR beta chains in a later analysis, and an independent cohort replicated the association. Listed as cytomegalovirus-associated were 150 or so TCR beta chains.

On this clone: Its target is not known.

PCR employed 60 Vbeta and 13 Jbeta primers. Authors' analysis steps: Counted up in a later analysis, unique TCR beta chains came to approximately 77 million, with about 9.9 million shared. Profiled with immunoSEQ multiplex PCR; TCRdb holds only in-frame clones, not every one. Clone size and V and J calls were adopted from that table, with D and trimming inferred from the DNA. Here the sample spans roughly 150,000 clones, roughly 80% being singletons. Trimming took 2 bases from V and 3 from J; bases not matched to a gene: 2. CDR3 length: 15 amino acids. The germline V gene encodes CDR1 MNHEY and CDR2 SMNVEV (reference sequence).

This sequence was found in a woman in her 40s in good health and CMV-seronegative. The sample was PBMCs. V is TRBV27 and J is TRBJ1-5; 9 bases agree with TRBD1. CDR3 region: CASSLRQGVNQPQHF. CDR3 sequence (DNA): TGTGCCAGCAGTTTACGACAGGGGGTCAATCAGCCCCAGCATTTT.